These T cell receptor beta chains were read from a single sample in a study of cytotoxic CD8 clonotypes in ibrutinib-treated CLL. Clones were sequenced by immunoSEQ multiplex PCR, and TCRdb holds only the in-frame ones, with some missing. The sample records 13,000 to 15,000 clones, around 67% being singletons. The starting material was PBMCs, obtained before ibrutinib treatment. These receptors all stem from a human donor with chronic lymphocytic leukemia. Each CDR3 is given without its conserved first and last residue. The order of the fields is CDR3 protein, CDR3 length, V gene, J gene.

CDR3 protein: ASTEGGAGGTQY
CDR3 length: 12
V gene: TRBV2
J gene: TRBJ2-5

CDR3 protein: ASSPLAGGDNEQF
CDR3 length: 13
V gene: TRBV18
J gene: TRBJ2-1

CDR3 protein: ASSPSGLQETQY
CDR3 length: 12
V gene: TRBV10-2
J gene: TRBJ2-5

CDR3 protein: ARTALRDACTDTQY
CDR3 length: 14
V gene: TRBV5-1
J gene: TRBJ2-3

CDR3 protein: ASAPGSRVGYT
CDR3 length: 11
V gene: TRBV7-2
J gene: TRBJ1-2

CDR3 protein: ASTIQGAGTGELF
CDR3 length: 13
V gene: TRBV19
J gene: TRBJ2-2

CDR3 protein: AWSGSGGEKLF
CDR3 length: 11
V gene: TRBV30
J gene: TRBJ1-4

CDR3 protein: ASSQDQGASPLH
CDR3 length: 12
V gene: TRBV4-3
J gene: TRBJ1-6

CDR3 protein: ASSVGPHYEQY
CDR3 length: 11
V gene: TRBV9
J gene: TRBJ2-7

CDR3 protein: ACSTGGDQPQH
CDR3 length: 11
V gene: TRBV30
J gene: TRBJ1-5

CDR3 protein: ASSVETASVWYTDTQY
CDR3 length: 16
V gene: TRBV9
J gene: TRBJ2-3

CDR3 protein: ASTTRGLGAF
CDR3 length: 10
V gene: TRBV19
J gene: TRBJ1-1

CDR3 protein: ASSPDSHRGPEQY
CDR3 length: 13
V gene: TRBV18
J gene: TRBJ2-7

CDR3 protein: ASSPGELLSYEQY
CDR3 length: 13
V gene: TRBV18
J gene: TRBJ2-7

CDR3 protein: ASSPGGMNTEAF
CDR3 length: 12
V gene: TRBV18
J gene: TRBJ1-1

CDR3 protein: ASSPGSSGANVLT
CDR3 length: 13
V gene: TRBV7-3
J gene: TRBJ2-6

CDR3 protein: SVGQANYGYT
CDR3 length: 10
V gene: TRBV29-1
J gene: TRBJ1-2

CDR3 protein: ASSLGPLGGELF
CDR3 length: 12
V gene: TRBV5-1
J gene: TRBJ2-2

CDR3 protein: ASSARRDGYT
CDR3 length: 10
V gene: TRBV6-5
J gene: TRBJ1-2

CDR3 protein: ASSQGEFSGANVLT
CDR3 length: 14
V gene: TRBV4-3
J gene: TRBJ2-6

CDR3 protein: ASSLVGPGGENGYT
CDR3 length: 14
V gene: TRBV7-2
J gene: TRBJ1-2

CDR3 protein: ASSLTGHRATGELF
CDR3 length: 14
V gene: TRBV11-1
J gene: TRBJ2-2

CDR3 protein: ASSYSSGNNSPLH
CDR3 length: 13
V gene: TRBV6-5
J gene: TRBJ1-6

CDR3 protein: ASGGQLDSGANVLT
CDR3 length: 14
V gene: TRBV28
J gene: TRBJ2-6

CDR3 protein: ASSHRLGSNEQF
CDR3 length: 12
V gene: TRBV13
J gene: TRBJ2-1

CDR3 protein: ASSQRDPGAEAF
CDR3 length: 12
V gene: TRBV4-3
J gene: TRBJ1-1

CDR3 protein: ASRGRTYEQY
CDR3 length: 10
V gene: TRBV6-6
J gene: TRBJ2-7

CDR3 protein: AISPAGVPGYT
CDR3 length: 11
V gene: TRBV10-3
J gene: TRBJ1-2

CDR3 protein: ASNHEGGLGNGYT
CDR3 length: 13
V gene: TRBV6-4
J gene: TRBJ1-2

CDR3 protein: ASSPMGGGVYEQY
CDR3 length: 13
V gene: TRBV7-6
J gene: TRBJ2-7

CDR3 protein: ASSAQTGKNEKLF
CDR3 length: 13
V gene: TRBV11-2
J gene: TRBJ1-4

CDR3 protein: ASSRGDSDTGELF
CDR3 length: 13
V gene: TRBV4-2
J gene: TRBJ2-2

CDR3 protein: ASGRANQPQH
CDR3 length: 10
V gene: TRBV19
J gene: TRBJ1-5

CDR3 protein: ASSLGTAPGYT
CDR3 length: 11
V gene: TRBV7-9
J gene: TRBJ1-2

CDR3 protein: ATGVTNTGELF
CDR3 length: 11
V gene: TRBV5-1
J gene: TRBJ2-2

CDR3 protein: ASSLVTQGFGNTIY
CDR3 length: 14
V gene: TRBV7-8
J gene: TRBJ1-3

CDR3 protein: ASSFRAEPQETQY
CDR3 length: 13
V gene: TRBV28
J gene: TRBJ2-5